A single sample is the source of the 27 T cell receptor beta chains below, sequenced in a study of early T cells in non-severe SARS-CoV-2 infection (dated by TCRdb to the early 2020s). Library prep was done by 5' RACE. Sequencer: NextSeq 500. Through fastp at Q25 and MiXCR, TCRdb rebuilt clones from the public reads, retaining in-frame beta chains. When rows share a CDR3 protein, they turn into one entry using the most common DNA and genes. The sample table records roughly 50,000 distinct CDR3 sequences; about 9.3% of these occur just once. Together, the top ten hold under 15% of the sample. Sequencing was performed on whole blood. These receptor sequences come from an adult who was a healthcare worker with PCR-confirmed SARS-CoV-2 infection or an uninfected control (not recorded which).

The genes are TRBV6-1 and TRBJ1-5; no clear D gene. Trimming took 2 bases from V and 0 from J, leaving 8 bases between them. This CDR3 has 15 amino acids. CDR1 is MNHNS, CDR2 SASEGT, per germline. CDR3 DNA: TGTGCCAGCAGTGAACTCCAGGATAGCAATCAGCCCCAGCATTTT. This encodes CASSELQDSNQPQHF.

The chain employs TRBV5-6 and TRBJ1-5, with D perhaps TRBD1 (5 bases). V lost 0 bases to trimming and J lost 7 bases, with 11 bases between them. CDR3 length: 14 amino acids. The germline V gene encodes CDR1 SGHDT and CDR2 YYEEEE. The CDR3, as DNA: TGTGCCAGCAGCTTGGGGCAGGGTGACCAGCCCCAGCATTTT. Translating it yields CASSLGQGDQPQHF. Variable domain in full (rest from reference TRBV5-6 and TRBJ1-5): DAGVTQSPTHLIKTRGQQVTLRCSPKSGHDTVSWYQQALGQGPQFIFQYYEEEERQRGNFPDRFSGHQFPNYSSELNVNALLLGDSALYLCASSLGQGDQPQHFGDGTRLSIL.

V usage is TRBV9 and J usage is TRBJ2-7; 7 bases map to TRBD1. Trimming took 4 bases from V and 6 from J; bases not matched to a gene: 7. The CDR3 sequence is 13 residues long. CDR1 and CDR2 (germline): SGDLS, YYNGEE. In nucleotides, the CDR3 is TGTGCCAGCAGCCAAGGGGGCAGCGGCGAGCAGTACTTC. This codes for CASSQGGSGEQYF.

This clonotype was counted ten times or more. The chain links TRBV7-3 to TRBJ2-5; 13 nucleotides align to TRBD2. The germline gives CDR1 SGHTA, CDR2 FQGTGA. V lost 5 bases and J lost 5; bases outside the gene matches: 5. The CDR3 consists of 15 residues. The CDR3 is CASSSGLAGVETQYF. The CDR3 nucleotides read TGTGCCAGCAGCAGCGGACTAGCGGGAGTGGAGACCCAGTACTTC.

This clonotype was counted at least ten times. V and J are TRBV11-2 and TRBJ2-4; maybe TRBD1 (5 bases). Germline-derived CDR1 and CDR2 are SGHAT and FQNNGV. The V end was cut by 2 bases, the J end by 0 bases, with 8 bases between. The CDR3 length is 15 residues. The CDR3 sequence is CASSLLGVAKNIQYF. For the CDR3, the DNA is TGTGCCAGCAGCTTACTAGGGGTAGCCAAAAACATTCAGTACTTC. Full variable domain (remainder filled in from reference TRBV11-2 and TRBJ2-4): EAGVAQSPRYKIIEKRQSVAFWCNPISGHATLYWYQQILGQGPKLLIQFQNNGVVDDSQLPKDRFSAERLKGVDSTLKIQPAKLEDSAVYLCASSLLGVAKNIQYFGAGTRLSVL.

For the CDR3, the DNA is TGTGCCAGCAGCTTCGGGGGTTTGAACACCGGGGAGCTGTTTTTT. As protein: CASSFGGLNTGELFF. V gene TRBV7-2 combines with J gene TRBJ2-2; a possible D gene is TRBD2 (6 bases). The germline gives CDR1 SGHTA, CDR2 FQGNSA. With 3 bases removed from V and 1 base from J, the gap between germline ends came to 9 bases. This CDR3 contains 15 residues. The whole variable domain, filled in from reference TRBV7-2 and TRBJ2-2, reads GAGVSQSPSNKVTEKGKDVELRCDPISGHTALYWYRQSLGQGLEFLIYFQGNSAPDKSGLPSDRFSAERTGGSVSTLTIQRTQQEDSAVYLCASSFGGLNTGELFFGEGSRLTVL.

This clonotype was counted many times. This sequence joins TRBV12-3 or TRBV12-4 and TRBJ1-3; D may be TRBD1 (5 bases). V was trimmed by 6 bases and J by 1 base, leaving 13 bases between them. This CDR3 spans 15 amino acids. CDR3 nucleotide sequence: TGTGCCAGCAGAACAGCAGGGTTATCTGGAAACACCATATATTTT. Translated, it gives CASRTAGLSGNTIYF.

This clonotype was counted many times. CDR3 in amino acids: CASSPDGGFTGELFF. CDR3 nucleotide sequence: TGTGCCAGCAGCCCAGACGGGGGGTTCACCGGGGAGCTGTTTTTT. The V and J genes are TRBV6-2 or TRBV6-3 and TRBJ2-2; 7 bases map to TRBD2. V shed 6 bases, J shed 4 bases, and the junction held 8 bases outside the gene matches. The germline V gene encodes CDR1 MNHEY and CDR2 SVGEGT. This CDR3 region has 15 residues.

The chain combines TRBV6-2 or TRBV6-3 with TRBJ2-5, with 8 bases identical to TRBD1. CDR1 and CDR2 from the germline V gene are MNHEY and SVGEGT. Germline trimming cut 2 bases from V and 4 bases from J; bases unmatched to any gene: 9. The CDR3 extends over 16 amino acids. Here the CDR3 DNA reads TGTGCCAGCAGTTACGGACCGGACAGGGACGGAGAGACCCAGTACTTC. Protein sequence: CASSYGPDRDGETQYF.

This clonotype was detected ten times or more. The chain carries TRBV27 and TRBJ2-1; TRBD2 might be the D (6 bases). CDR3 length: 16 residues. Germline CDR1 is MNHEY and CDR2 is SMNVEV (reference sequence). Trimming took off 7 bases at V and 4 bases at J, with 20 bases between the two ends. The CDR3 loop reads CASTNQPGLLYNEQFF. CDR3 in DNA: TGTGCCAGCACCAACCAGCCGGGACTTTTATACAATGAGCAGTTCTTC.

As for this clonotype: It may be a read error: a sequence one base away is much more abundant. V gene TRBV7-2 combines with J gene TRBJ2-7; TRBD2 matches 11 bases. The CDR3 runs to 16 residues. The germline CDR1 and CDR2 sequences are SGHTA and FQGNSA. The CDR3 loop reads CACSHRAGTSGYEQYF. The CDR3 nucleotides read TGTGCCTGCAGTCATCGGGCCGGGACTAGCGGATACGAGCAGTACTTC. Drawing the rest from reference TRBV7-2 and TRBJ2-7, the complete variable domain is GAGVSQSPSNKVTEKGKDVELRCDPISGHTALYWYRQSLGQGLEFLIYFQGNSAPDKSGLPSDRFSAERTGGSVSTLTIQRTQQEDSAVYLCACSHRAGTSGYEQYFGPGTRLTVT.

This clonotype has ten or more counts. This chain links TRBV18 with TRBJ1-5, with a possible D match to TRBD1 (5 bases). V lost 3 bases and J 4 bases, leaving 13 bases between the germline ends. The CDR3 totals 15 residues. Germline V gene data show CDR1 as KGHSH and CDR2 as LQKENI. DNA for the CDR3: TGTGCCAGCTCACCCCGGGACGGGGCAAATCAGCCCCAGCATTTT. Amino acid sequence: CASSPRDGANQPQHF.

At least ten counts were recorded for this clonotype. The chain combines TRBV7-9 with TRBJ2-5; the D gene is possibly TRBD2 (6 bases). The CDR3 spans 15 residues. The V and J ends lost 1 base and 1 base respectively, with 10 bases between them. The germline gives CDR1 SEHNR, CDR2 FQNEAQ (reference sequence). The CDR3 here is CASSLGRGGQETQYF. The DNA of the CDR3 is TGTGCCAGCAGCTTAGGACGGGGAGGCCAAGAGACCCAGTACTTC.

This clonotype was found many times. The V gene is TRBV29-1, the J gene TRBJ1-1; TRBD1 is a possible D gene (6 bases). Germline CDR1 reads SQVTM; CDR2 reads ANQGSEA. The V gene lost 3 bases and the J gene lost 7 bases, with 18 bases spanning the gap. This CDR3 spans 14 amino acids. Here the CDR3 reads CSVDTLNREGEAFF. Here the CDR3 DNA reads TGCAGCGTTGATACCTTGAACAGGGAAGGTGAAGCTTTCTTT.

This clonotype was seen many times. The CDR3 loop reads CASSPPWDRGRSGELFF. CDR3 bases: TGTGCCAGCTCACCACCGTGGGACAGGGGGCGAAGCGGGGAGCTGTTTTTT. The chain combines TRBV18 with TRBJ2-2; 12 positions agree with TRBD1. The CDR3 is 17 amino acids. Germline values: CDR1 KGHSH, CDR2 LQKENI. Trimming cost V 0 bases and J 7 bases; bases outside gene matches: 6. Using reference TRBV18 and TRBJ2-2 for the parts outside the CDR3, the full variable domain is NAGVMQNPRHLVRRRGQEARLRCSPMKGHSHVYWYRQLPEEGLKFMVYLQKENIIDESGMPKERFSAEFPKEGPSILRIQQVVRGDSAAYFCASSPPWDRGRSGELFFGEGSRLTVL.

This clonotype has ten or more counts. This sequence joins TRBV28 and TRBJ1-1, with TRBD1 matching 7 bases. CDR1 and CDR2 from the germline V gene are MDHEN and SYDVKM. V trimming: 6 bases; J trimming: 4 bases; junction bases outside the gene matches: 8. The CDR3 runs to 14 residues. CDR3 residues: CASSPVDRATEAFF. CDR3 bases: TGTGCCAGCAGCCCCGTTGACAGGGCCACTGAAGCTTTCTTT.

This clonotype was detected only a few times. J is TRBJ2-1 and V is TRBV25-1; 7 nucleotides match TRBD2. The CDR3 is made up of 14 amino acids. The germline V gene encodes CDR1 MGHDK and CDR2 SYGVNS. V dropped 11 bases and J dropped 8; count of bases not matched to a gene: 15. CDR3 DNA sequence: TGTGCCGCAGGATTAAGCGGGAAGTCGGATGAGCAGTTCTTC. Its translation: CAAGLSGKSDEQFF.

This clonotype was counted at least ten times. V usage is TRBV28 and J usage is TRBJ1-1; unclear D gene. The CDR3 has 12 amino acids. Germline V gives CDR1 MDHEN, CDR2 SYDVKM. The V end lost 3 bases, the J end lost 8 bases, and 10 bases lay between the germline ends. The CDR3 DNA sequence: TGTGCCAGCAGTTTCGGTCAGAACGAAGCTTTCTTT. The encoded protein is CASSFGQNEAFF.

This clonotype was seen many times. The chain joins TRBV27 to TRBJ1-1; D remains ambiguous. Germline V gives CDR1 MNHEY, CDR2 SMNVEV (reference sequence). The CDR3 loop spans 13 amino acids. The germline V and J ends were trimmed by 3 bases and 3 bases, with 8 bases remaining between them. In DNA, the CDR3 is TGTGCCAGCAGTTTTTCCCGGGACACTGAAGCTTTCTTT. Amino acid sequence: CASSFSRDTEAFF.

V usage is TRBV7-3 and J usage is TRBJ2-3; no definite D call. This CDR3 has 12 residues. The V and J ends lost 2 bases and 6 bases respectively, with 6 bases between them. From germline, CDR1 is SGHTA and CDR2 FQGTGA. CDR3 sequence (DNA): TGTGCCAGCAGCTTAGTTCCGGATACGCAGTATTTT. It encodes CASSLVPDTQYF. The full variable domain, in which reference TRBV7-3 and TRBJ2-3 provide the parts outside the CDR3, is GAGVSQTPSNKVTEKGKYVELRCDPISGHTALYWYRQSLGQGPEFLIYFQGTGAADDSGLPNDRFFAVRPEGSVSTLKIQRTERGDSAVYLCASSLVPDTQYFGPGTRLTVL.

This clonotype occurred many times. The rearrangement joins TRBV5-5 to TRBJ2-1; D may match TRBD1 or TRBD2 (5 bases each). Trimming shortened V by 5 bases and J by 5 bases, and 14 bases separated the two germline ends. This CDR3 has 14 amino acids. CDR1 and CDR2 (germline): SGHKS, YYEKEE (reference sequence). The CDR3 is CASRTDGTHNEQFF. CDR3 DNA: TGTGCCAGCAGGACCGATGGGACCCACAATGAGCAGTTCTTC.

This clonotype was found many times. The CDR3 region is CASSLVQGANTGELFF. The DNA of the CDR3 is TGTGCCAGCAGCTTAGTGCAGGGGGCGAACACCGGGGAGCTGTTTTTT. The chain employs TRBV11-2 and TRBJ2-2, with 7 bases lining up with TRBD1. Germline V gene data show CDR1 as SGHAT and CDR2 as FQNNGV. V trimming: 1 base; J trimming: 0 bases; junction bases outside the gene matches: 2. This CDR3 is built from 16 residues.

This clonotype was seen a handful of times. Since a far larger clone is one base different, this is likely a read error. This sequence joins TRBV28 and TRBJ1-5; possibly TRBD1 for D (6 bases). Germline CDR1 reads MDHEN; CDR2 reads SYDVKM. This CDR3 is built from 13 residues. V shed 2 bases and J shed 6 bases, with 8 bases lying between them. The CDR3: CASSLGGRQPQHF. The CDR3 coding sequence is TGTGCCAGCAGTTTAGGGGGGCGTCAGCCCCAGCATTTT.

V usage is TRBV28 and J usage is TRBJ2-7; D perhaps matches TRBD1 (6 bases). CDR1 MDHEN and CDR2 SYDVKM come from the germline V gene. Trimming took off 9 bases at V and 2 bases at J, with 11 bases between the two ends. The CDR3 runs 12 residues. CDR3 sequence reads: CASLRDTYEQYF. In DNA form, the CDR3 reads TGTGCCAGTCTCCGGGACACCTACGAGCAGTACTTC.

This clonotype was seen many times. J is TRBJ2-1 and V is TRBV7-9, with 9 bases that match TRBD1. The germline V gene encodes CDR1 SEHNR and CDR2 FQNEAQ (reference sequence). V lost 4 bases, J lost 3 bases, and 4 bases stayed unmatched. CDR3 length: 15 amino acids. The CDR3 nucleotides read TGTGCCAGCAGCTCGGGGACAGGGCGCTACAATGAGCAGTTCTTC. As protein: CASSSGTGRYNEQFF.

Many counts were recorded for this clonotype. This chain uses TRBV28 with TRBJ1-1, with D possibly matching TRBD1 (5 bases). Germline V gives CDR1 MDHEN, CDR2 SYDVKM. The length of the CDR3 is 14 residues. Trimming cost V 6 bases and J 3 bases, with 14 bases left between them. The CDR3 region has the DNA TGTGCCAGCAGCCCAGACAGCGCCTACACTGAAGCTTTCTTT. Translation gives CASSPDSAYTEAFF.

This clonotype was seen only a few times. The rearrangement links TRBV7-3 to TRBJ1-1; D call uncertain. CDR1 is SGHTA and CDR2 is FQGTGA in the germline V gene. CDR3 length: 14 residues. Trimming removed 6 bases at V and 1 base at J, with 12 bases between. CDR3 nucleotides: TGTGCCAGCAGTCCAACCGCGTGGAACACTGAAGCTTTCTTT. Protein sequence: CASSPTAWNTEAFF. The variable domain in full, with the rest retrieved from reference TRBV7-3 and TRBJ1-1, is GAGVSQTPSNKVTEKGKYVELRCDPISGHTALYWYRQSLGQGPEFLIYFQGTGAADDSGLPNDRFFAVRPEGSVSTLKIQRTERGDSAVYLCASSPTAWNTEAFFGQGTRLTVV.